Each of the 7 T cell receptor beta chains below was sequenced from the same sample in a study of glioma-infiltrating T cells after dendritic cell vaccination. This table comes from immunoSEQ multiplex PCR, and its TCRdb copy is limited to in-frame clones, with some not included. Of some 38,000 clones detected, around 80% appear once; the ten largest clones hold 7.8%. The source material was blood, sampled before dendritic cell vaccination. The receptor set was obtained from a human donor with glioblastoma.

The chain joins TRBV10-3 to TRBJ1-2; 8 bases are shared with TRBD1. The trim removed 0 bases at V and 2 bases at J, leaving 5 bases unmatched. The CDR3 contains 16 residues. Per germline, CDR1 ENHRY and CDR2 SYGVKD. The CDR3 coding sequence is TGTGCCATCAGTGAGTCCGGGACAGGCCCCAACTATGGCTACACCTTC. It translates to CAISESGTGPNYGYTF.

The chain combines TRBV6-5 with TRBJ1-1; D remains unclear. This CDR3 is built from 15 residues. The V end was cut by 2 bases, the J end by 3 bases, with 13 bases between. CDR1 is MNHEY and CDR2 is SVGAGI in the germline V gene. The chain's CDR3 is CASSYVRSSDTEAFF. Here the CDR3 DNA reads TGTGCCAGCAGTTACGTCAGGTCTTCGGACACTGAAGCTTTCTTT.

The chain combines TRBV5-4 with TRBJ1-2; TRBD1 agrees at 7 bases. CDR1 is SGHNT, CDR2 YYREEE, per germline (reference sequence). This CDR3 comprises 13 residues. J gave up 4 bases and V 5 bases, and 5 bases lay outside the gene matches. The CDR3 here is CASSLQGTYGYTF. The CDR3 nucleotides are TGTGCCAGCAGTCTACAGGGGACCTATGGCTACACCTTC.

The CDR3 DNA reads as TGCAGCGTTGATGCGGGACCGCAAGAGACCCAGTACTTC. It translates to CSVDAGPQETQYF. This chain uses TRBV29-1 with TRBJ2-5; D might be TRBD2 (6 bases). This CDR3 is 13 amino acids long. CDR1 and CDR2 (germline): SQVTM, ANQGSEA. V was clipped by 3 bases and J by 2 bases, with 10 bases between them.

The V and J genes are TRBV2 and TRBJ2-7; tentative D call: TRBD2 (7 bases). Trimming cost V 2 bases and J 3 bases, with 14 bases left between them. Per germline, CDR1 SNHLY and CDR2 FYNNEI. The CDR3 sequence is 15 residues long. CDR3 in DNA: TGTGCCAGCAGTGAACCCGGGGGGCGGAACTACGAGCAGTACTTC. This gives the protein CASSEPGGRNYEQYF.

The sample holds one count of this clone. V is TRBV4-2 and J is TRBJ1-5, with a possible D match to TRBD1 (6 bases). Trimming stripped 0 bases from V and 3 bases from J, with 12 bases between. The CDR3 spans 16 residues. Germline loops: CDR1 LGHNA, CDR2 YNFKEQ. This CDR3 is CASSQDNTGLNQPQHF. The DNA for the CDR3 is TGTGCCAGCAGCCAAGACAATACAGGGCTCAATCAGCCCCAGCATTTT.

The V call is TRBV10-2, the J call TRBJ2-7; 9 bases line up with TRBD2. The CDR3 is 18 residues long. In germline, CDR1 is WSHSY, CDR2 SAAADI. With V trimmed by 2 bases and J by 0 bases, 11 bases remained unmatched. CDR3: CASSEVIRRGGSSYEQYF. Here the CDR3 DNA reads TGCGCCAGCAGTGAGGTCATTCGGCGGGGGGGGAGCTCCTACGAGCAGTACTTC.